The sequence of this T cell receptor beta chain was determined in a study of blood T cell repertoires in COVID-19. Germline CDR1 is LNHDA and CDR2 is SQIVND (reference sequence). Trimming shortened V by 6 bases and J by 11 bases, and 23 bases separated the two germline ends. CDR3 length: 15 amino acids. The table came from immunoSEQ multiplex PCR; TCRdb's copy has only in-frame clones and leaves some out. The repertoire holds approximately 100,000 clones, with 87% as singletons. The source is a man aged 50 or older with acute or convalescent COVID-19. Sequencing was done on a sample of peripheral blood. The chain links TRBV19 to TRBJ1-5, with D possibly being TRBD1 (6 bases). The CDR3 is CASSLRGVGDTAQHF. The CDR3, as DNA: TGTGCCAGTAGCCTCAGGGGTGTGGGTGACACGGCCCAGCATTTT.